The present T cell receptor (beta chain) was sequenced within a study of blood T cell repertoires in COVID-19. Looking at the study overall: T cells, B-cell-depleted T cells, or PBMCs supplied cDNA or gDNA.

Germline V lookup: CDR1 SGHTA, CDR2 FQGNSA. V was clipped by 5 bases and J by 5 bases, with 13 bases between them. The CDR3 runs to 14 residues. In the original processing: Amplification of reference gene primers was used by the study to estimate nucleated cell counts. Profiling relied on immunoSEQ multiplex PCR, and the TCRdb table lists in-frame clones only, not all of them. V and J calls and clone size are as listed in that table; D and trimming were resolved from the DNA. The sample contains 250,000 to 350,000 clones, about 86% of which appear only once. This sequence was found in a person aged 65 to 79 with COVID-19, enrolled during active disease. The genes are TRBV7-2 and TRBJ1-5, with D possibly TRBD1 on 6 matching bases. Source material: peripheral blood. In DNA, the CDR3 is TGTGCCAGCAGCATAACAGGGATGGATCAGCCCCAGCATTTT. As protein: CASSITGMDQPQHF.